Below are 12 T cell receptor beta chains sequenced from a single sample in a study of cytomegalovirus exposure and HLA in healthy donors. Libraries were prepared by immunoSEQ multiplex PCR; TCRdb keeps only in-frame clonotypes and omits some of them. The sample records 70,000 to 95,000 clones, 90% to 95% being singletons. The specimen sequenced was PBMCs. These receptors were obtained from a woman in her twenties or thirties in good health and CMV-seronegative.

The chain carries TRBV9 and TRBJ2-2; TRBD2 matches at 7 bases. With 6 bases clipped from V and 6 bases from J, the junction kept 11 bases outside the gene matches. The length of the CDR3 is 15 residues. Per the germline V gene, CDR1 is SGDLS and CDR2 is YYNGEE. The CDR3 region is CASTNGGLGPGELFF. The CDR3 bases are TGTGCCAGCACAAACGGAGGACTAGGCCCCGGGGAGCTGTTTTTT.

The V and J genes are TRBV19 and TRBJ1-4, with a weak D call TRBD1 (6 bases). Germline V gene data show CDR1 as LNHDA and CDR2 as SQIVND (reference sequence). Trimming removed 5 bases from V and 0 bases from J, with 19 bases in between. The CDR3 is 18 amino acids. The CDR3 DNA reads as TGTGCCAGTAGTGATCCTAGGACAGCTAGATCAACTAATGAAAAACTGTTTTTT. Its protein product is CASSDPRTARSTNEKLFF. Using reference TRBV19 and TRBJ1-4 for the parts outside the CDR3, the full variable domain is DGGITQSPKYLFRKEGQNVTLSCEQNLNHDAMYWYRQDPGQGLRLIYYSQIVNDFQKGDIAEGYSVSREKKESFPLTVTSAQKNPTAFYLCASSDPRTARSTNEKLFFGSGTQLSVL.

The gene calls are TRBV7-9 and TRBJ2-7; TRBD1 aligns across 10 bases. V shed 5 bases and J 6 bases; nucleotides not matched to a gene: 10. The CDR3 is 15 residues long. Germline values: CDR1 SEHNR, CDR2 FQNEAQ (reference sequence). The CDR3 nucleotides read TGTGCCAGCAGCCCTTCGACAGGGGGCGCGGCCGAGCAGTACTTC. This encodes CASSPSTGGAAEQYF.

J is TRBJ1-3 and V is TRBV27, with D hard to call. This CDR3 contains 13 residues. Germline V gene data show CDR1 as MNHEY and CDR2 as SMNVEV (reference sequence). V lost 4 bases and J lost 0, with 4 bases in between. CDR3 region: CASSSGSGNTIYF. In DNA, the CDR3 is TGTGCCAGCAGTTCAGGCTCTGGAAACACCATATATTTT.

This rearrangement joins TRBV4-1 to TRBJ2-7, with 9 positions matching TRBD2. This CDR3 is built from 15 residues. Germline CDR1 is MGHRA and CDR2 is YSYEKL. V lost 3 bases to trimming and J lost 4 bases; unmatched junction nucleotides: 7. In DNA, the CDR3 is TGCGCCAGCAGCCAGAACCCTAGCGGGGCTTACGAGCAGTACTTC. Translation gives CASSQNPSGAYEQYF.

The chain uses TRBV11-2 and TRBJ2-1, with D perhaps TRBD2 (6 bases). Germline V gives CDR1 SGHAT, CDR2 FQNNGV. The CDR3 length is 15 residues. Between the trimmed V and J ends, which lost 5 bases and 7 bases, there was a span of 18 bases. The CDR3 spells CASSRAGGNRNEQFF. DNA of the CDR3: TGTGCCAGCAGCCGGGCGGGCGGGAATAGAAATGAGCAGTTCTTC.

This chain links TRBV19 with TRBJ1-1, with 7 nucleotides matching TRBD1. CDR1 and CDR2 (germline): LNHDA, SQIVND (reference sequence). The V segment lost 4 bases and the J segment 1 base; nucleotides outside the gene matches: 12. The CDR3 runs 17 residues. CDR3 nucleotide sequence: TGTGCCAGTAGTACCCTTAGCCCGACAGGGACGAACACTGAAGCTTTCTTT. Amino acids: CASSTLSPTGTNTEAFF.

The CDR3: CASSLERERSEQYF. The CDR3 DNA follows: TGCGCCAGCAGCTTGGAGCGGGAGAGGTCCGAGCAGTACTTC. The chain recombines TRBV5-1 with TRBJ2-7; 8 bases align to TRBD2. The CDR3 is 14 residues long. Germline values: CDR1 SGHRS, CDR2 YFSETQ. Losses at the gene ends were 0 bases for V and 6 bases for J; bases not matched to a gene: 5.

This clone was detected only a few times. The chain has TRBV28 and TRBJ2-7; 7 positions agree with TRBD1. The CDR3 covers 15 residues. J was trimmed by 2 bases and V by 6 bases; bases with no gene match: 10. The germline V gene encodes CDR1 MDHEN and CDR2 SYDVKM. CDR3 in DNA: TGTGCCAGCAGCCTTCCGACAGGGATCCCCTACGAGCAGTACTTC. Amino acid sequence: CASSLPTGIPYEQYF. Drawing the rest from reference TRBV28 and TRBJ2-7, the complete variable domain is DVKVTQSSRYLVKRTGEKVFLECVQDMDHENMFWYRQDPGLGLRLIYFSYDVKMKEKGDIPEGYSVSREKKERFSLILESASTNQTSMYLCASSLPTGIPYEQYFGPGTRLTVT.

V usage is TRBV7-2 and J usage is TRBJ2-5; TRBD1 matches 10 bases. CDR1 is SGHTA and CDR2 is FQGNSA in the germline V gene. V was clipped by 2 bases and J by 2 bases; unmatched bases: 8. This CDR3 contains 17 residues. Here the CDR3 DNA reads TGTGCCAGCAGCTTAAAAGGACAGGGGGTGCAGCAAGAGACCCAGTACTTC. Residues: CASSLKGQGVQQETQYF.

V is TRBV28 and J is TRBJ2-7, with 7 positions matching TRBD1. This CDR3 has 13 residues. V lost 4 bases, J lost 3 bases, and 3 bases stayed unmatched. Germline CDR1 is MDHEN and CDR2 is SYDVKM. The CDR3 region is CASSSRQGYEQYF. The CDR3, as DNA: TGTGCCAGCAGTTCGAGACAGGGCTACGAGCAGTACTTC.

The V gene is TRBV19, the J gene TRBJ1-5; 9 bases fit TRBD1. The CDR3 runs 15 residues. Germline V gene sequence: CDR1 LNHDA, CDR2 SQIVND (reference sequence). Trimming at V came to 4 bases and at J to 4 bases, leaving 5 bases not matched to a gene. The CDR3 is CASSRTGDGNQPQHF. CDR3 nucleotide sequence: TGTGCCAGTAGTAGGACAGGGGACGGGAATCAGCCCCAGCATTTT. Based on the CDR3 plus reference TRBV19 and TRBJ1-5, the full variable domain is DGGITQSPKYLFRKEGQNVTLSCEQNLNHDAMYWYRQDPGQGLRLIYYSQIVNDFQKGDIAEGYSVSREKKESFPLTVTSAQKNPTAFYLCASSRTGDGNQPQHFGDGTRLSIL.